This record looks at one T cell receptor (beta chain) sequence and its context. Assay used: immunoSEQ multiplex PCR; TCRdb lists only in-frame clones, some missing. The sample has approximately 400,000 clones; just under 95% are singletons. The germline V gene encodes CDR1 SGHRS and CDR2 YFSETQ. The V end was cut by 4 bases, the J end by 10 bases, with 12 bases between. This CDR3 region has 12 residues. The sample comes from a study of shared T cell receptors in the human thymus. The chain carries TRBV5-1 and TRBJ2-1; D ambiguous. The specimen sequenced was thymocytes. This receptor was identified in a human donor. The CDR3 bases are TGCGCCAGCAGCACCCGATTAGGAGAGCAGTTCTTC. Protein: CASSTRLGEQFF.